Listed below are T cell receptor beta chains from one sample, sequenced in a study of cytomegalovirus exposure and HLA in healthy donors. Method: immunoSEQ multiplex PCR; TCRdb's copy keeps in-frame clones and lacks some. This table has roughly 200,000 clones, about four fifths appearing once. The sequenced sample was PBMCs. These receptors were obtained from a man aged 35-49 years in good health and CMV-seropositive. Both conserved end residues are part of each CDR3. D genes are given only for firm matches. Part of the rows lack a size; the others show once, few, many or a class for expanded clones.

v_call: TRBV7-9
d_call: TRBD2
j_call: TRBJ2-1
clone_size: .
cdr3_nt: TGTGCCAGCAGCTTAGCGGTGACTCAGCGGGGCCGCAATGAGCAGTTCTTC
cdr3_aa: CASSLAVTQRGRNEQFF

v_call: TRBV29-1
d_call: .
j_call: TRBJ2-6
clone_size: .
cdr3_nt: TGCAGCGTTGCGGGGGGCGCGGAAACTGGGGCCAACGTCCTGACTTTC
cdr3_aa: CSVAGGAETGANVLTF

v_call: TRBV11-2
d_call: TRBD2
j_call: TRBJ2-1
clone_size: .
cdr3_nt: TGTGCCAGCAGCTTGGCTAGCGGCGTATACAATGAGCAGTTCTTC
cdr3_aa: CASSLASGVYNEQFF

v_call: TRBV28
d_call: TRBD1
j_call: TRBJ1-1
clone_size: few
cdr3_nt: TGTGCCACACGTAGTCCCAGGGGGCGGACTGAAGCTTTCTTT
cdr3_aa: CATRSPRGRTEAFF

v_call: TRBV19
d_call: TRBD2
j_call: TRBJ2-7
clone_size: .
cdr3_nt: TGTGCCAGTAGTAGGGGAGCGGGAGGGCCGTCGTACGAGCAGTACTTC
cdr3_aa: CASSRGAGGPSYEQYF

v_call: TRBV28
d_call: TRBD1
j_call: TRBJ1-5
clone_size: .
cdr3_nt: TGTGCCAGCAGTTTAAGCCGGACAGGGGGAAGCAATCAGCCCCAGCATTTT
cdr3_aa: CASSLSRTGGSNQPQHF

v_call: TRBV6-5
d_call: .
j_call: TRBJ1-5
clone_size: .
cdr3_nt: TGTGCCAGCAGTTATACGGTAAATCAGCCCCAGCATTTT
cdr3_aa: CASSYTVNQPQHF

v_call: TRBV4-3
d_call: TRBD2
j_call: TRBJ2-4
clone_size: .
cdr3_nt: TGCGCCAGCAGCCTCGATCTAGCGGGAGTAGGCAACATTCAGTACTTC
cdr3_aa: CASSLDLAGVGNIQYF

v_call: TRBV2
d_call: .
j_call: TRBJ2-1
clone_size: once
cdr3_nt: TGTGCCAGCAGTGTTAAGGCAGGGGATTACAATGAGCAGTTCTTC
cdr3_aa: CASSVKAGDYNEQFF

v_call: TRBV29-1
d_call: TRBD2
j_call: TRBJ2-1
clone_size: .
cdr3_nt: TGCAGCGCCGAAGGGTTGACTAGCGGAAGTAGTTCCTACAATGAGCAGTTCTTC
cdr3_aa: CSAEGLTSGSSSYNEQFF

v_call: TRBV19
d_call: TRBD1
j_call: TRBJ2-2
clone_size: .
cdr3_nt: TGTGCCAGTAGCGCCGGGACAGGGAGCACCGGGGAGCTGTTTTTT
cdr3_aa: CASSAGTGSTGELFF

v_call: TRBV9
d_call: .
j_call: TRBJ2-1
clone_size: .
cdr3_nt: TGTGCCAGCAGCGTGGGAGGACTAATCAATGAGCAGTTCTTC
cdr3_aa: CASSVGGLINEQFF

v_call: TRBV5-5
d_call: TRBD2
j_call: TRBJ2-7
clone_size: .
cdr3_nt: TGTGCCAGCAGCAAACCACTAGCGGGAGCCCCCTACGAGCAGTACTTC
cdr3_aa: CASSKPLAGAPYEQYF

v_call: TRBV6-1
d_call: .
j_call: TRBJ1-1
clone_size: .
cdr3_nt: TGTGCCAGCACCCGACTGGGAGCGAACACTGAAGCTTTCTTT
cdr3_aa: CASTRLGANTEAFF

v_call: TRBV27
d_call: .
j_call: TRBJ2-3
clone_size: .
cdr3_nt: TGTGCCAGCAGTTTCCGCTCAGTTTTAGATACGCAGTATTTT
cdr3_aa: CASSFRSVLDTQYF

v_call: TRBV30
d_call: .
j_call: TRBJ2-3
clone_size: .
cdr3_nt: TGTGCCTGGAGTGTACCCCCCCTGGAGACTAGCACAGATACGCAGTATTTT
cdr3_aa: CAWSVPPLETSTDTQYF

v_call: TRBV6-6
d_call: TRBD1
j_call: TRBJ1-5
clone_size: few
cdr3_nt: TGTGCCAGCAGTTTTCGAGACAGGGCAGATCAGCCCCAGCATTTT
cdr3_aa: CASSFRDRADQPQHF

v_call: TRBV5-1
d_call: .
j_call: TRBJ2-2
clone_size: .
cdr3_nt: TGCGCCAGCAGCTTGGATGCCTTTCAAGGACAGATTAACACCGGGGAGCTGTTTTTT
cdr3_aa: CASSLDAFQGQINTGELFF

v_call: TRBV7-6
d_call: .
j_call: TRBJ2-1
clone_size: once
cdr3_nt: TGTGCCAGCAGCTTAGCGGGAGTGTTGTACAATGAGCAGTTCTTC
cdr3_aa: CASSLAGVLYNEQFF

v_call: TRBV7-2
d_call: .
j_call: TRBJ1-5
clone_size: few
cdr3_nt: TGTGCCAGCAGCACGGACACCGATAGCAATCAGCCCCAGCATTTT
cdr3_aa: CASSTDTDSNQPQHF

v_call: TRBV4-2
d_call: TRBD2
j_call: TRBJ2-3
clone_size: .
cdr3_nt: TGTGCCAGCAGGTCCAAAGGGACTAGCGGGAGTGGCACAGATACGCAGTATTTT
cdr3_aa: CASRSKGTSGSGTDTQYF

v_call: TRBV18
d_call: .
j_call: TRBJ2-5
clone_size: .
cdr3_nt: TGTGCCAGCTCACCGGAGGGCAAGACCCAGTACTTC
cdr3_aa: CASSPEGKTQYF

v_call: TRBV18
d_call: .
j_call: TRBJ2-7
clone_size: .
cdr3_nt: TGTGCCAGCTTCGGACAGACCTACGAGCAGTACTTC
cdr3_aa: CASFGQTYEQYF

v_call: TRBV19
d_call: .
j_call: TRBJ1-2
clone_size: .
cdr3_nt: TGTGCCAGTAGTATAGGAACAGGGAGTGGCTACACCTTC
cdr3_aa: CASSIGTGSGYTF

v_call: TRBV5-1
d_call: TRBD2
j_call: TRBJ2-2
clone_size: .
cdr3_nt: TGCGCCAGCGGGACTAGCGGGAAGAACACCGGGGAGCTGTTTTTT
cdr3_aa: CASGTSGKNTGELFF

v_call: TRBV7-9
d_call: .
j_call: TRBJ2-6
clone_size: .
cdr3_nt: TGTGCCAGCAGCTTAGTGGTGAGGGAATCTGGGGCCAACGTCCTGACTTTC
cdr3_aa: CASSLVVRESGANVLTF

v_call: TRBV6-5
d_call: TRBD2
j_call: TRBJ2-7
clone_size: .
cdr3_nt: TGTGCCAGCAGTAACGGACTAGCGGGAAGGTACGAGCAGTACTTC
cdr3_aa: CASSNGLAGRYEQYF

v_call: TRBV5-6
d_call: .
j_call: TRBJ1-3
clone_size: .
cdr3_nt: TGTGCCAGCAGCTTGAGCGGCAGTCGGCGCTCTGGAAACACCATATATTTT
cdr3_aa: CASSLSGSRRSGNTIYF

v_call: TRBV10-2
d_call: .
j_call: TRBJ1-2
clone_size: .
cdr3_nt: TGCGCCAGCAGTGAGTCGGCAGGGAATGGCTACACCTTC
cdr3_aa: CASSESAGNGYTF

v_call: TRBV4-3
d_call: .
j_call: TRBJ2-1
clone_size: .
cdr3_nt: TGCGCCAGCAGCCAAGGTTATCCAGGGCCGAATGAGCAGTTCTTC
cdr3_aa: CASSQGYPGPNEQFF

v_call: TRBV5-5
d_call: .
j_call: TRBJ1-5
clone_size: .
cdr3_nt: TGTGCCAGCAGCTACCACGGGGATCAGCCCCAGCATTTT
cdr3_aa: CASSYHGDQPQHF

v_call: TRBV14
d_call: TRBD2
j_call: TRBJ2-7
clone_size: few
cdr3_nt: TGTGCCAGCAGCTTCAGGACTAGCAGCGACGAGCAGTACTTC
cdr3_aa: CASSFRTSSDEQYF

v_call: TRBV4-2
d_call: TRBD1
j_call: TRBJ2-1
clone_size: .
cdr3_nt: TGTGCCAGCAGCCAAGACCCCGGGACAGGGAAACACAATGAGCAGTTCTTC
cdr3_aa: CASSQDPGTGKHNEQFF

v_call: TRBV27
d_call: .
j_call: TRBJ2-4
clone_size: .
cdr3_nt: TGTGCCAGCAGTAATACCGCAGTACAGACCAAAAACATTCAGTACTTC
cdr3_aa: CASSNTAVQTKNIQYF

v_call: TRBV29-1
d_call: .
j_call: TRBJ2-5
clone_size: .
cdr3_nt: TGCAGCGTTGTTGCAGGGGTGGAGACCCAGTACTTC
cdr3_aa: CSVVAGVETQYF

v_call: TRBV5-1
d_call: .
j_call: TRBJ2-4
clone_size: .
cdr3_nt: TGCGCCAGCAGCAGACAGGCCGAAAACATTCAGTACTTC
cdr3_aa: CASSRQAENIQYF

v_call: TRBV15
d_call: .
j_call: TRBJ2-7
clone_size: .
cdr3_nt: TGTGCCACCAGCAGAGATGCTAGCCGATACGAGCAGTACTTC
cdr3_aa: CATSRDASRYEQYF

v_call: TRBV4-2
d_call: .
j_call: TRBJ2-3
clone_size: once
cdr3_nt: TGTGCCAGCAGCCAGGGGCTAGATACAGATACGCAGTATTTT
cdr3_aa: CASSQGLDTDTQYF

v_call: TRBV10-3
d_call: TRBD2
j_call: TRBJ2-7
clone_size: .
cdr3_nt: TGTGCCACCCTAGCGGGAGGGAACTCCTACGAGCAGTACTTC
cdr3_aa: CATLAGGNSYEQYF

v_call: TRBV6-8
d_call: TRBD1
j_call: TRBJ1-1
clone_size: .
cdr3_nt: TGTGCCAGCAGCTCGCCCGACAGGGTTTCGAACACTGAAGCTTTCTTT
cdr3_aa: CASSSPDRVSNTEAFF

v_call: TRBV7-8
d_call: .
j_call: TRBJ2-1
clone_size: .
cdr3_nt: TGTGCCAGCAGCTTAAGCCTCGATGAGCAGTTCTTC
cdr3_aa: CASSLSLDEQFF

v_call: TRBV13
d_call: .
j_call: TRBJ2-7
clone_size: .
cdr3_nt: TGTGCCAGCAGCTGGACTAAGCGGGCGACCTACGAGCAGTACTTC
cdr3_aa: CASSWTKRATYEQYF

v_call: TRBV19
d_call: .
j_call: TRBJ2-7
clone_size: .
cdr3_nt: TGTGCCAGTAGTATAGATTGTAGGCAGGCCTACGAGCAGTACTTC
cdr3_aa: CASSIDCRQAYEQYF

v_call: TRBV27
d_call: TRBD1
j_call: TRBJ1-1
clone_size: .
cdr3_nt: TGTGCCAGCAGATCAGGGGGCCGAAACACTGAAGCTTTCTTT
cdr3_aa: CASRSGGRNTEAFF

v_call: TRBV5-1
d_call: TRBD1
j_call: TRBJ1-6
clone_size: .
cdr3_nt: TGCGCCAGCAGCTTAGGGGCAGGGGGATCACCCCTCCACTTT
cdr3_aa: CASSLGAGGSPLHF

v_call: TRBV6-6
d_call: .
j_call: TRBJ1-5
clone_size: .
cdr3_nt: TGTGCCAGCACCGGACAGCCTGATCAGCCCCAGCATTTT
cdr3_aa: CASTGQPDQPQHF

v_call: TRBV2
d_call: TRBD1
j_call: TRBJ1-5
clone_size: .
cdr3_nt: TGTGCCAGCAGTGGGAGAATACCCGGGACAGGGGAAAGCATGAGCAATCAGCCCCAGCATTTT
cdr3_aa: CASSGRIPGTGESMSNQPQHF

v_call: TRBV7-6
d_call: .
j_call: TRBJ2-7
clone_size: once
cdr3_nt: TGTGCCAGCAGCTTGAATACAGGTTTTAGCTCCTACGAGCAGTACTTC
cdr3_aa: CASSLNTGFSSYEQYF

v_call: TRBV18
d_call: TRBD1
j_call: TRBJ2-7
clone_size: .
cdr3_nt: TGTGCCAGCTCACCGGGACAGGGATTAGACGAGCAGTACTTC
cdr3_aa: CASSPGQGLDEQYF

v_call: TRBV14
d_call: TRBD1
j_call: TRBJ1-2
clone_size: .
cdr3_nt: TGTGCCAGCAGCCTTACGGGACAGGGGAACTATGGCTACACCTTC
cdr3_aa: CASSLTGQGNYGYTF

v_call: TRBV5-4
d_call: .
j_call: TRBJ1-6
clone_size: .
cdr3_nt: TGTGCCAGCAGCCTGACAGGTTTTAATTCACCCCTCCACTTT
cdr3_aa: CASSLTGFNSPLHF